Listed below are T cell receptor beta chains from one sample, sequenced in a study of control samples from healthy donors and cancer patients. Libraries were prepared by immunoSEQ multiplex PCR; TCRdb keeps only in-frame clonotypes and omits some of them. The sample holds 150,000 to 200,000 clones; 91% are singletons and the top ten take over 1.2%. Sequenced material: blood. These TCRs come from a woman under 40 in good health. CDR3s include the opening cysteine and the closing phenylalanine or tryptophan. The D gene is left open where the match is weak. Size is omitted from some rows. Given values are once, few, many or a class for expanded clones.

cdr3_aa: CASRTGSYGYTF
cdr3_nt: TGTGCCAGCAGGACAGGTTCCTATGGCTACACCTTC
d_call: NA
v_call: TRBV2
clone_size: NA
j_call: TRBJ1-2

cdr3_aa: CASSQGQLNTEAFF
cdr3_nt: TGTGCCAGCAGCCAAGGACAGTTAAACACTGAAGCTTTCTTT
d_call: NA
v_call: TRBV3-1/TRBV3-2
clone_size: NA
j_call: TRBJ1-1

cdr3_aa: CASSADRVNSPLHF
cdr3_nt: TGTGCCAGCAGTGCCGACAGGGTTAATTCACCCCTCCACTTT
d_call: TRBD1
v_call: TRBV2
clone_size: NA
j_call: TRBJ1-6

cdr3_aa: CASSGPGQGNEKLFF
cdr3_nt: TGTGCCAGCAGCGGACCGGGACAGGGGAATGAAAAACTGTTTTTT
d_call: TRBD1
v_call: TRBV11-2
clone_size: NA
j_call: TRBJ1-4

cdr3_aa: CASSLRAGGDEQFF
cdr3_nt: TGTGCCAGCAGCTTACGAGCGGGAGGCGATGAGCAGTTCTTC
d_call: TRBD2
v_call: TRBV11-3
clone_size: NA
j_call: TRBJ2-1

cdr3_aa: CASSQGRGGSPLHF
cdr3_nt: TGTGCCAGCAGCCAAGGGAGGGGGGGTTCACCCCTCCACTTT
d_call: NA
v_call: TRBV3-1/TRBV3-2
clone_size: NA
j_call: TRBJ1-6

cdr3_aa: CAWSVRTENQPQHF
cdr3_nt: TGTGCCTGGAGTGTAAGGACGGAGAATCAGCCCCAGCATTTT
d_call: NA
v_call: TRBV30
clone_size: NA
j_call: TRBJ1-5

cdr3_aa: CASSQDTWDSSYEQYF
cdr3_nt: TGCGCCAGCAGCCAAGATACCTGGGACTCCTCCTACGAGCAGTACTTC
d_call: NA
v_call: TRBV4-3
clone_size: NA
j_call: TRBJ2-7

cdr3_aa: CASSLQSSGRSSYEQYF
cdr3_nt: TGTGCCAGCAGCTTACAATCTAGCGGGAGGAGCTCCTACGAGCAGTACTTC
d_call: TRBD2
v_call: TRBV11-3
clone_size: NA
j_call: TRBJ2-7

cdr3_aa: CASSLREGAYEQYF
cdr3_nt: TGCGCCAGCAGCTTGCGGGAGGGGGCCTACGAGCAGTACTTC
d_call: TRBD2
v_call: TRBV5-1
clone_size: NA
j_call: TRBJ2-7

cdr3_aa: CASSRDRLNTEAFF
cdr3_nt: TGTGCCAGCAGCAGGGACAGGCTGAACACTGAAGCTTTCTTT
d_call: TRBD1
v_call: TRBV5-4
clone_size: NA
j_call: TRBJ1-1

cdr3_aa: CASSEDRGSNQPQHF
cdr3_nt: TGTGCCAGCAGCGAGGACAGGGGGAGCAATCAGCCCCAGCATTTT
d_call: TRBD1
v_call: TRBV6-5
clone_size: NA
j_call: TRBJ1-5

cdr3_aa: CASSLRPGGYEQYF
cdr3_nt: TGTGCCAGCAGCTTACGGCCAGGGGGATACGAGCAGTACTTC
d_call: TRBD1
v_call: TRBV11-3
clone_size: NA
j_call: TRBJ2-7

cdr3_aa: CASSHSDSGANVLTF
cdr3_nt: TGTGCCAGCAGCCATTCCGACTCTGGGGCCAACGTCCTGACTTTC
d_call: NA
v_call: TRBV4-2
clone_size: NA
j_call: TRBJ2-6

cdr3_aa: CSASFGQPNEKLFF
cdr3_nt: TGCAGTGCTAGTTTCGGACAACCTAATGAAAAACTGTTTTTT
d_call: NA
v_call: TRBV20-1
clone_size: NA
j_call: TRBJ1-4

cdr3_aa: CSASRGRGNGELFF
cdr3_nt: TGCAGTGCTAGTCGCGGGAGAGGGAACGGGGAGCTGTTTTTT
d_call: TRBD2
v_call: TRBV20-1
clone_size: NA
j_call: TRBJ2-2

cdr3_aa: CASSSTGPPDTQYF
cdr3_nt: TGTGCCAGCAGTTCCACAGGTCCCCCAGATACGCAGTATTTT
d_call: NA
v_call: TRBV6-1
clone_size: few
j_call: TRBJ2-3

cdr3_aa: CASSSPGLVSYNEQFF
cdr3_nt: TGTGCCAGCAGCTCTCCGGGACTAGTCTCCTACAATGAGCAGTTCTTC
d_call: TRBD2
v_call: TRBV11-3
clone_size: few
j_call: TRBJ2-1

cdr3_aa: CASSFTGVSGANVLTF
cdr3_nt: TGTGCCAGCTCATTCACAGGGGTCTCTGGGGCCAACGTCCTGACTTTC
d_call: TRBD1
v_call: TRBV18
clone_size: NA
j_call: TRBJ2-6

cdr3_aa: CASRPPGSYNSPLHF
cdr3_nt: TGTGCCAGTAGACCCCCGGGCTCCTATAATTCACCCCTCCACTTT
d_call: NA
v_call: TRBV19
clone_size: NA
j_call: TRBJ1-6

cdr3_aa: CASSLQWNTEAFF
cdr3_nt: TGTGCCAGCAGTTTACAGTGGAACACTGAAGCTTTCTTT
d_call: NA
v_call: TRBV12-3/TRBV12-4
clone_size: NA
j_call: TRBJ1-1

cdr3_aa: CASRITGNTEAFF
cdr3_nt: TGTGCCAGCAGAATCACAGGGAACACTGAAGCTTTCTTT
d_call: NA
v_call: TRBV2
clone_size: NA
j_call: TRBJ1-1

cdr3_aa: CASSVGEGGPYEQYF
cdr3_nt: TGTGCCAGCAGCGTAGGGGAGGGGGGGCCCTACGAGCAGTACTTC
d_call: NA
v_call: TRBV9
clone_size: NA
j_call: TRBJ2-7

cdr3_aa: CASSGSYEQYF
cdr3_nt: TGTGCCAGCAGTGGATCCTACGAGCAGTACTTC
d_call: NA
v_call: TRBV2
clone_size: NA
j_call: TRBJ2-7

cdr3_aa: CASTKWVGDRDTEAFF
cdr3_nt: TGTGCCAGCACCAAATGGGTAGGGGACAGGGACACTGAAGCTTTCTTT
d_call: TRBD1
v_call: TRBV28
clone_size: NA
j_call: TRBJ1-1

cdr3_aa: CASTGQGYEQYF
cdr3_nt: TGTGCCAGCACGGGACAGGGCTACGAGCAGTACTTC
d_call: TRBD1
v_call: TRBV27
clone_size: NA
j_call: TRBJ2-7

cdr3_aa: CASSRTSTDTQYF
cdr3_nt: TGTGCCAGCAGCCGGACATCCACAGATACGCAGTATTTT
d_call: NA
v_call: TRBV16
clone_size: few
j_call: TRBJ2-3

cdr3_aa: CASSVTGGAKNIQYF
cdr3_nt: TGTGCCAGTAGTGTCACAGGTGGGGCCAAAAACATTCAGTACTTC
d_call: NA
v_call: TRBV19
clone_size: once
j_call: TRBJ2-4

cdr3_aa: CASSLGRGDEQYF
cdr3_nt: TGTGCCAGCAGCTTAGGCAGGGGGGACGAGCAGTACTTC
d_call: NA
v_call: TRBV7-9
clone_size: NA
j_call: TRBJ2-7

cdr3_aa: CASSSGTGSAYNSPLHF
cdr3_nt: TGTGCCAGCAGCTCGGGGACAGGCTCGGCCTATAATTCACCCCTCCACTTT
d_call: TRBD1
v_call: TRBV5-4
clone_size: few
j_call: TRBJ1-6

cdr3_aa: CASSYQGWTEAFF
cdr3_nt: TGTGCCAGCAGTTATCAGGGATGGACTGAAGCTTTCTTT
d_call: NA
v_call: TRBV6-5
clone_size: NA
j_call: TRBJ1-1

cdr3_aa: CASSVAGGGAVGELFF
cdr3_nt: TGTGCCAGCAGCGTAGCGGGCGGGGGGGCCGTCGGGGAGCTGTTTTTT
d_call: TRBD2
v_call: TRBV9
clone_size: NA
j_call: TRBJ2-2